This record covers a single TCR beta chain. This specimen belongs to a study of blood T cell repertoires in COVID-19. Study at large: Italy, Spain and the United States were the sources of the convalescent and acute COVID-19 samples. PBMCs, B-cell-depleted T cells, or T cells provided the cDNA or gDNA that made up the material.

Germline CDR1 and CDR2: SGHKS and YYEKEE (reference sequence). V lost 1 base to trimming and J lost 4 bases; unmatched junction nucleotides: 3. The CDR3 has 14 residues. As handled by the study authors: Amplification from reference gene primers served as the basis for estimated nucleated cell counts. The method was immunoSEQ multiplex PCR; TCRdb's version includes in-frame clones alone and lacks a portion of them. D and trimming come from the DNA, and the V and J calls and clone size come from that table. The sample contains roughly 380,000 clones, about four fifths of which appear only once. The sequenced sample was peripheral blood. The chain links TRBV5-5 to TRBJ1-1, with TRBD1 identical over 8 bases. The clonotype originates from a human donor with acute or convalescent COVID-19. The donor label of this sample is uncertain. The CDR3 loop reads CASSLTGGSTEAFF. CDR3 nucleotide sequence: TGTGCCAGCAGCTTGACAGGGGGGAGCACTGAAGCTTTCTTT.